This T cell receptor beta chain was sequenced for a study of blood T cell repertoires in COVID-19. The method was immunoSEQ multiplex PCR; TCRdb's version includes in-frame clones alone and lacks a portion of them. The table has about 170,000 clones, around nine tenths seen once. The TCR sequence derives from a man aged 65 to 79 with acute or convalescent COVID-19. The sequencing sample was made of peripheral blood.

CDR3 protein: CAISVGGNYGYTF. The CDR3 bases are TGTGCCATCAGTGTGGGGGGTAACTATGGCTACACCTTC. This rearrangement joins TRBV10-3 to TRBJ1-2, with D possibly being TRBD1 (5 bases). From germline, CDR1 is ENHRY and CDR2 SYGVKD. Deletions cut 4 bases from V and 1 base from J, with 7 bases between. The CDR3 runs to 13 residues.